The T cell receptor (beta chain) under discussion was sequenced for a study of T cell clones after liver transplantation. The J segment lost 6 bases and the V segment lost 3 bases, leaving 9 bases of the junction unmatched. The CDR3 loop spans 15 amino acids. CDR1 SGDLS and CDR2 YYNGEE come from the germline V gene. Profiled with immunoSEQ multiplex PCR; TCRdb holds only in-frame clones, not every one. The sample holds tens of thousands of clones, less than 85% seen once. V is TRBV9 and J is TRBJ2-3, with 8 bases identical to TRBD2. The specimen comprised CD4+ T cells from blood, sampled at the 22-month timepoint. The sequence was collected from a human patient who received a liver transplant. The T cells may partly be graft donor cells. CDR3 in DNA: TGTGCCAGCAGCGAAGTAGCGGGAAGGTTGGATACGCAGTATTTT. It is translated as CASSEVAGRLDTQYF.